The 22 T cell receptor beta chains below all came from one sample that was sequenced in a study of cytomegalovirus exposure and HLA in healthy donors. The PCR was carried out with 60 Vbeta primers and 13 Jbeta primers. Sequencing was performed with immunoSEQ multiplex PCR; in TCRdb, only in-frame clones are kept and a portion is missing. The repertoire holds 100,000 to 150,000 clones, with about 10% as singletons. The sequencing sample was made of PBMCs. These receptors all come from a woman younger than 30 in good health and CMV-seropositive.

This clone came up a few times. The gene calls are TRBV29-1 and TRBJ2-1; 7 positions agree with TRBD2. This CDR3 contains 14 residues. Germline values: CDR1 SQVTM, CDR2 ANQGSEA. The V segment lost 4 bases and the J segment 3 bases; nucleotides outside the gene matches: 6. The CDR3: CSVVGLAVYNEQFF. CDR3 bases: TGCAGCGTTGTGGGGCTAGCGGTCTACAATGAGCAGTTCTTC.

This chain joins TRBV13 and TRBJ2-7; 9 bases are shared with TRBD2. Germline-derived CDR1 and CDR2 are PRHDT and FYEKMQ (reference sequence). V shed 6 bases, J shed 3 bases, and the junction held 24 bases outside the gene matches. This CDR3 region has 20 residues. The chain's CDR3 is CASSSRWGTSSNKENYEQYF. The CDR3 DNA follows: TGTGCCAGCAGTTCTCGGTGGGGGACTAGCTCAAACAAAGAAAACTACGAGCAGTACTTC.

The gene calls are TRBV28 and TRBJ2-3; D possibly corresponds to TRBD1 (5 bases). Germline-derived CDR1 and CDR2 are MDHEN and SYDVKM. V was clipped by 5 bases and J by 1 base, with 16 bases between them. The length of the CDR3 is 16 residues. CDR3 protein: CASSTRPLGGTDTQYF. CDR3 DNA: TGTGCCAGCAGTACCCGACCTCTAGGGGGCACAGATACGCAGTATTTT.

In its sample, this clone was seen a few times. The V call is TRBV6-1, the J call TRBJ1-3; TRBD1 aligns across 7 bases. The CDR3 extends over 13 amino acids. Germline CDR1 and CDR2: MNHNS and SASEGT. The trim removed 6 bases at V and 2 bases at J, leaving 1 base unmatched. Here the CDR3 reads CASRQGAGNTIYF. CDR3 coding DNA: TGTGCCAGCAGGCAGGGGGCTGGAAACACCATATATTTT.

This clone has a handful of counts. The chain combines TRBV7-9 with TRBJ2-1; 10 nucleotides agree with TRBD2. V lost 6 bases and J lost 2; bases outside the gene matches: 10. The germline CDR1 and CDR2 sequences are SEHNR and FQNEAQ (reference sequence). The CDR3 loop spans 17 amino acids. The CDR3 protein is CASSLTGTSVPYNEQFF. The CDR3 bases are TGTGCCAGCAGTTTGACCGGGACTAGCGTACCCTACAATGAGCAGTTCTTC. Full variable domain (missing parts from reference TRBV7-9 and TRBJ2-1): DTGVSQNPRHKITKRGQNVTFRCDPISEHNRLYWYRQTLGQGPEFLTYFQNEAQLEKSRLLSDRFSAERPKGSFSTLEIQRTEQGDSAMYLCASSLTGTSVPYNEQFFGPGTRLTVL.

The CDR3 DNA reads as TGTGCCAGCAGTTCGACCACAGCAGGCAATCAGCCCCAGCATTTT. This translates into CASSSTTAGNQPQHF. The V call is TRBV27, the J call TRBJ1-5, with D unresolved. The V and J ends lost 4 bases and 2 bases respectively, with 12 bases between them. The CDR3 covers 15 residues. Germline CDR1 reads MNHEY; CDR2 reads SMNVEV (reference sequence).

The chain links TRBV19 to TRBJ2-6; maybe TRBD1 (6 bases). This CDR3 is 15 amino acids long. Germline CDR1 LNHDA, CDR2 SQIVND (reference sequence). V lost 3 bases to trimming and J lost 5 bases, with 11 bases between them. DNA of the CDR3: TGTGCCAGTAGTATGAGACAGGCTCGGGCCAACGTCCTGACTTTC. It encodes CASSMRQARANVLTF.

The chain combines TRBV15 with TRBJ2-7; D is undetermined. The V and J ends lost 0 bases and 1 base respectively, with 10 bases between them. The CDR3 length is 15 residues. Looked up from germline, CDR1 is LNHNV and CDR2 is YYDKDF (reference sequence). The CDR3 DNA is TGTGCCACCAGCAGAGATCTGGCGGTATCCTACGAGCAGTACTTC. As protein: CATSRDLAVSYEQYF. Together with reference TRBV15 and TRBJ2-7, the CDR3 gives the full variable domain: DAMVIQNPRYQVTQFGKPVTLSCSQTLNHNVMYWYQQKSSQAPKLLFHYYDKDFNNEADTPDNFQSRRPNTSFCFLDIRSPGLGDTAMYLCATSRDLAVSYEQYFGPGTRLTVT.

In its sample, this clone was seen a few times. V usage is TRBV4-2 and J usage is TRBJ1-1; D gene ambiguous. V was cut by 1 base and J by 0 bases, with 9 bases left in between. There are 15 residues in the CDR3. CDR1 is LGHNA and CDR2 is YNFKEQ in the germline V gene. The CDR3 DNA follows: TGTGCCAGCAGCCAAGGACTAGGGATGAACACTGAAGCTTTCTTT. Translating it yields CASSQGLGMNTEAFF.

This clone has more than one count but fewer than ten. The rearrangement uses TRBV27 and TRBJ2-1, with 8 bases identical to TRBD2. Germline CDR1 and CDR2: MNHEY and SMNVEV (reference sequence). The V gene end was trimmed by 4 bases and the J gene end by 9 bases; junction bases not matched to a gene: 5. The CDR3 consists of 13 residues. CDR3 residues: CASSSERGSEQFF. In nucleotides, the CDR3 is TGTGCCAGCAGTTCTGAGCGGGGGTCTGAGCAGTTCTTC.

V is TRBV30 and J is TRBJ2-7, with 7 bases lining up with TRBD2. Germline V lookup: CDR1 GTSNPN, CDR2 SVGIG (reference sequence). This CDR3 contains 14 residues. The V gene end was trimmed by 0 bases and the J gene end by 4 bases; junction bases not matched to a gene: 6. CDR3 sequence (DNA): TGTGCCTGGAGTGTGCCTAGCGGAGCTTACGAGCAGTACTTC. Translating it yields CAWSVPSGAYEQYF.

This clone came up a few times. The chain is built from TRBV13 and TRBJ1-2, with D possibly TRBD1 on 5 matching bases. Per the germline V gene, CDR1 is PRHDT and CDR2 is FYEKMQ (reference sequence). This CDR3 is built from 15 residues. The CDR3 spells CDHLGHQEGFYGYTF. For the CDR3, the DNA is TGTGATCATCTAGGACACCAGGAAGGGTTCTATGGCTACACCTTC.

V is TRBV27 and J is TRBJ1-5; D gene uncertain. Germline V gene lookup returns CDR1 MNHEY and CDR2 SMNVEV (reference sequence). Trimming took 3 bases from V and 3 from J, leaving 6 bases between them. CDR3 length: 13 residues. CDR3 amino acids: CASSLSLNQPQHF. CDR3 in DNA: TGTGCCAGCAGTTTGTCACTCAATCAGCCCCAGCATTTT.

This clone was counted between two and nine times. The rearrangement uses TRBV30 and TRBJ1-2; tentative D call: TRBD1 (6 bases). This CDR3 comprises 12 residues. The germline V gene encodes CDR1 GTSNPN and CDR2 SVGIG (reference sequence). Between the trimmed V and J ends, which lost 3 bases and 8 bases, there was a span of 13 bases. CDR3 DNA: TGTGCCTGGAGATGGGGGCTGCCGGGCTACACCTTC. It codes for CAWRWGLPGYTF.

This clone occurred a few times. V and J are TRBV5-1 and TRBJ2-2, with D possibly matching TRBD2 (7 bases). Trimming pared 0 bases from V and 4 bases from J, leaving 13 bases between. The CDR3 runs to 16 residues. CDR1 SGHRS and CDR2 YFSETQ come from the germline V gene. The CDR3, as DNA: TGCGCCAGCAGCTTGGATCGGGGGGCGAGCACCGGGGAGCTGTTTTTT. Translating gives CASSLDRGASTGELFF.

About this clone: This CDR3 is missing its conserved last phenylalanine or tryptophan, likely due to a read error. The V call is TRBV30, the J call TRBJ1-1; D not resolved. Trimming pared 4 bases from V and 5 bases from J, leaving 8 bases between. Germline CDR1 GTSNPN, CDR2 SVGIG (reference sequence). The CDR3 is 11 amino acids. In DNA, the CDR3 is TGTGCCTGGATGAGAGTAACTGAAGCTTTCTTG. This sequence encodes CAWMRVTEAFL.

This chain links TRBV19 with TRBJ2-6, with a tentative D call TRBD2 (6 bases). This CDR3 comprises 18 residues. Germline CDR1 LNHDA, CDR2 SQIVND (reference sequence). V lost 8 bases to trimming and J lost 0 bases, with 20 bases between them. The DNA for the CDR3 is TGTGCCAGTCGCTATATGCTTGGAGCGGGCTCTGGGGCCAACGTCCTGACTTTC. Protein sequence: CASRYMLGAGSGANVLTF.

This clone was seen only a few times. V is TRBV5-4 and J is TRBJ1-2; D not certain. V was trimmed by 0 bases and J by 2 bases, leaving 8 bases between them. The CDR3 has 14 amino acids. Germline V gene data show CDR1 as SGHNT and CDR2 as YYREEE (reference sequence). The CDR3, as DNA: TGTGCCAGCAGCTTGGGCGGCGGGAACTATGGCTACACCTTC. Translation: CASSLGGGNYGYTF.

This rearrangement joins TRBV9 to TRBJ1-3, with D possibly matching TRBD1 (5 bases). Trimming shortened V by 4 bases and J by 7 bases, and 21 bases separated the two germline ends. Germline V gene data show CDR1 as SGDLS and CDR2 as YYNGEE. The CDR3 sequence is 16 residues long. The chain's CDR3 is CASSPQYGALSNTIYF. The CDR3 DNA is TGTGCCAGCAGCCCCCAGTATGGGGCTTTGAGTAACACCATATATTTT.

The chain carries TRBV28 and TRBJ2-1; D not certain. This CDR3 region has 10 residues. Germline CDR1 and CDR2: MDHEN and SYDVKM. Trimming removed 10 bases at V and 10 bases at J, with 11 bases between. As DNA, the CDR3 is TGTGCCACCGCTGCAGGAGAGCAGTTCTTC. Translation gives CATAAGEQFF.

V usage is TRBV7-3 and J usage is TRBJ2-1, with 13 positions matching TRBD2. The CDR3 length is 15 residues. Losses at the gene ends were 3 bases for V and 9 bases for J; bases not matched to a gene: 5. CDR1 SGHTA and CDR2 FQGTGA come from the germline V gene. This CDR3 is CASSFGLAGVGEQFF. The CDR3 DNA reads as TGTGCCAGCAGCTTTGGACTAGCGGGAGTGGGTGAGCAGTTCTTC.

The V gene is TRBV9, the J gene TRBJ2-1, with a weak D call TRBD2 (6 bases). This CDR3 has 16 amino acids. V shed 0 bases and J shed 3 bases, with 13 bases lying between them. Germline V gene sequence: CDR1 SGDLS, CDR2 YYNGEE. Here the CDR3 reads CASSVGSSDGYNEQFF. CDR3 DNA: TGTGCCAGCAGCGTAGGGTCTAGCGATGGCTACAATGAGCAGTTCTTC.